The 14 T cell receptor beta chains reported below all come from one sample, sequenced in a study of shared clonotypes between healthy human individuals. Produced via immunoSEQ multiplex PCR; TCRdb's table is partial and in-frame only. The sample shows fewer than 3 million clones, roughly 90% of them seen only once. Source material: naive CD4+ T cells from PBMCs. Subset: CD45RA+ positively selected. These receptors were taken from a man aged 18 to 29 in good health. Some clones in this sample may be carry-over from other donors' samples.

The CDR3 DNA reads as TGTGCCAGCAGTTCCGGGACAGCCTCCTACGAGCAGTACTTC. The encoded protein is CASSSGTASYEQYF. The chain joins TRBV11-1 to TRBJ2-7, with TRBD1 matching over 7 bases. The CDR3 is 14 amino acids. Per germline, CDR1 SGHAT and CDR2 FQDESV (reference sequence). V was clipped by 6 bases and J by 0 bases; unmatched bases: 5.

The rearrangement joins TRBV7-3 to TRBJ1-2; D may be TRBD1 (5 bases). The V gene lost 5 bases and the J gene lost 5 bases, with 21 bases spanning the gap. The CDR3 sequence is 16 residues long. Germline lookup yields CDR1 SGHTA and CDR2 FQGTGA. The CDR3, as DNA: TGTGCCAGCAGCGAACGGGGCGGAGGGGAAGGGTATGGCTACACCTTC. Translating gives CASSERGGGEGYGYTF.

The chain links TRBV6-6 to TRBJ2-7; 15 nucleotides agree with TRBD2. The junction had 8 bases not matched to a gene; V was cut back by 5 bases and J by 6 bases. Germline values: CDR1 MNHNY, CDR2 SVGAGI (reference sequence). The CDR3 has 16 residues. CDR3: CASSPWTSGRAIEQYF. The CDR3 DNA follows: TGTGCCAGCAGTCCCTGGACTAGCGGGAGGGCTATCGAGCAGTACTTC.

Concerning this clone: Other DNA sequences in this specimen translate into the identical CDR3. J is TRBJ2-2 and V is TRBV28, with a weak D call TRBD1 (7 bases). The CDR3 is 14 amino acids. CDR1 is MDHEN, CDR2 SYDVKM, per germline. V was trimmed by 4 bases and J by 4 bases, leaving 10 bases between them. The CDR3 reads CASSSGGGTGELFF. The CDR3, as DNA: TGTGCCAGCAGTTCAGGGGGAGGCACCGGGGAGCTGTTTTTT.

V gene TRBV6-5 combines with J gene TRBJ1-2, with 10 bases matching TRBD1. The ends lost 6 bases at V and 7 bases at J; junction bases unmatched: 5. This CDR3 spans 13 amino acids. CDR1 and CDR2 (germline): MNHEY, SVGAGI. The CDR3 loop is CASSSDRGLGYTF. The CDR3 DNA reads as TGTGCCAGCAGCTCAGACAGGGGGCTTGGCTACACCTTC.

DNA for the CDR3: TGCGCCAGCAGCCCTAGCCTGAGGGGCGAACGGGAAAGGGCCCAGCATTTT. Translation gives CASSPSLRGERERAQHF. The J gene is TRBJ1-5, the V gene TRBV4-1, with D perhaps TRBD1 (5 bases). Looked up from germline, CDR1 is MGHRA and CDR2 is YSYEKL. Trimming left V 4 bases short and J 11 bases short, with 27 bases between. The CDR3 loop spans 17 amino acids.

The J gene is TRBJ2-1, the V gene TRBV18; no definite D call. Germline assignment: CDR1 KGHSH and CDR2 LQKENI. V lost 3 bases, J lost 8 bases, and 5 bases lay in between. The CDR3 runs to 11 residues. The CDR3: CASSPQHEQFF. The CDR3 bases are TGTGCCAGCTCACCCCAGCATGAGCAGTTCTTC.

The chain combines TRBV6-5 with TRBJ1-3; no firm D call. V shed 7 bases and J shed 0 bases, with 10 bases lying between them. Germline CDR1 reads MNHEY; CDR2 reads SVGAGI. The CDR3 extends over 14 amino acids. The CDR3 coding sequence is TGTGCCAGCACTACGACAAGCTCTGGAAACACCATATATTTT. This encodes CASTTTSSGNTIYF.

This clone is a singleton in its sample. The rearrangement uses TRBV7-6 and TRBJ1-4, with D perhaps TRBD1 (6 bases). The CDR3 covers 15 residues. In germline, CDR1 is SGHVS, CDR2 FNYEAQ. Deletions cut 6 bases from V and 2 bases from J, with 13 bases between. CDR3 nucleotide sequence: TGTGCCAGCAGGTTAACAGGGAGCACTAATGAAAAACTGTTTTTT. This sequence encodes CASRLTGSTNEKLFF.

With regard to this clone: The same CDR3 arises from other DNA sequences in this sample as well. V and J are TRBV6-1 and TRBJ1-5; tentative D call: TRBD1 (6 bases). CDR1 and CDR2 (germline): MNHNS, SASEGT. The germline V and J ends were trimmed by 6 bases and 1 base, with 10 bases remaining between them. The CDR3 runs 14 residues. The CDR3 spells CASSGTNSNQPQHF. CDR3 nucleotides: TGTGCCAGCAGCGGGACAAACAGCAATCAGCCCCAGCATTTT.

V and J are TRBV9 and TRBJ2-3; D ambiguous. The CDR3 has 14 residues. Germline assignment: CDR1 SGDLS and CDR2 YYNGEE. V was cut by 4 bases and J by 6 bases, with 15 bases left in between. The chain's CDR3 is CASSRPGSGDTQYF. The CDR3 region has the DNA TGTGCCAGCAGCCGCCCAGGATCGGGCGATACGCAGTATTTT.

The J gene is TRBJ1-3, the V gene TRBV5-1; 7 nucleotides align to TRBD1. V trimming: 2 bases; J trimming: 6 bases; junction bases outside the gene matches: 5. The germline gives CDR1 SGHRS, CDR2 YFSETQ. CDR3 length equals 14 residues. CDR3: CASSFGTDANTIYF. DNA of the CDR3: TGCGCCAGCAGCTTCGGGACAGACGCAAACACCATATATTTT.

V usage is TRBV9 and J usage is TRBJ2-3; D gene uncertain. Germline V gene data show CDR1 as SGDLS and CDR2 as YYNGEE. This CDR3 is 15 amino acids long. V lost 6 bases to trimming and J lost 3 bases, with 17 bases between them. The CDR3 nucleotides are TGTGCCAGCACCAGAACCCCCGTGCAGACAGATACGCAGTATTTT. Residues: CASTRTPVQTDTQYF. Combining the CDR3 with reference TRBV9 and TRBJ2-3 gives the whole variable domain DSGVTQTPKHLITATGQRVTLRCSPRSGDLSVYWYQQSLDQGLQFLIQYYNGEERAKGNILERFSAQQFPDLHSELNLSSLELGDSALYFCASTRTPVQTDTQYFGPGTRLTVL.

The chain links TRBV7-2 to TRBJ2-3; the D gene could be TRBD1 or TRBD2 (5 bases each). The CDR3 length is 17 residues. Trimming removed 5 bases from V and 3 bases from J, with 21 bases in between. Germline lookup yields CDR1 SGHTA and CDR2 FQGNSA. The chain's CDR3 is CASSPRWGRVATDTQYF. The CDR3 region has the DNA TGTGCCAGCAGCCCAAGATGGGGCAGAGTAGCGACAGATACGCAGTATTTT.